This T cell receptor (beta chain) was profiled in a study of blood T cell repertoires in COVID-19. Study information: Acute-phase and convalescent COVID-19 samples originated in the United States, Italy and Spain. PBMCs, B-cell-depleted T cells, or T cells provided the cDNA or gDNA that made up the material.

There are a few counts of this clone. The ends lost 4 bases at V and 4 bases at J; junction bases unmatched: 6. Germline CDR1 and CDR2: KGHDR and SFDVKD. CDR3 length: 15 amino acids. As originally analysed: It was from reference gene primer amplification that nucleated cell counts were estimated. Libraries were prepared by immunoSEQ multiplex PCR; TCRdb keeps only in-frame clonotypes and omits some of them. The D gene and trimming were derived from the DNA, and the V and J assignments and clone size from that table. The table shows under 150,000 clones, with over 70% occurring only once. Sequences were obtained from peripheral blood. V gene TRBV24-1 combines with J gene TRBJ2-5; 9 nucleotides line up with TRBD2. This TCR was recovered from an elderly man with acute or convalescent COVID-19. This CDR3 reads CATSESGGPGETQYF. The CDR3 DNA follows: TGTGCCACCAGTGAGAGCGGGGGGCCAGGAGAGACCCAGTACTTC.